These 9 T cell receptor beta chains were sequenced from one sample in a study of CD8+CD57+ T cells in acquired aplastic anemia. The template used for profiling TCR beta VDJ and CDR3 was genomic DNA. MiXCR was run by TCRdb on the reads, yielding one entry per CDR3 protein. This table has approximately 300,000 distinct CDR3 sequences, roughly 53% appearing once. The authors sequenced patients whose flow cytometry had shown CD8+CD57+ cell expansion. Input material: sorted CD4+, CD8+, or CD8+CD57+ T cells (not recorded which) from PBMCs. These receptors were obtained from a human donor with aplastic anemia.

The genes are TRBV24-1 and TRBJ2-5; 13 positions agree with TRBD2. The germline V gene has CDR1 KGHDR and CDR2 SFDVKD. This CDR3 has 17 residues. The V segment lost 3 bases and the J segment 2 bases; nucleotides outside the gene matches: 5. The CDR3 DNA reads as TGTGCCACCAGTGATCGCGGGGGACTAGCGGGGCAAGAGACCCAGTACTTC. Its protein product is CATSDRGGLAGQETQYF.

This sequence joins TRBV7-9 and TRBJ2-3, with 8 bases lining up with TRBD2. Germline V gene data show CDR1 as SEHNR and CDR2 as FQNEAQ (reference sequence). The CDR3 is 13 amino acids. Germline trimming cut 6 bases from V and 4 bases from J; bases unmatched to any gene: 3. The CDR3 loop is CASRVGLADTQYF. CDR3 in DNA: TGTGCCAGCAGAGTGGGACTAGCAGATACGCAGTATTTT.

CDR3 loop: CAISEYRTEAFF. CDR3 DNA: TGTGCCATCAGTGAGTATCGCACTGAAGCTTTCTTT. The rearrangement joins TRBV10-3 to TRBJ1-1; D is unclear. The V gene's germline CDR1 is ENHRY and CDR2 SYGVKD. Trimming left V 1 base short and J 4 bases short, with 4 bases between. This CDR3 is 12 amino acids long.

The sample holds a few counts of this clonotype. The chain links TRBV18 to TRBJ2-1; no clear D gene. In germline, CDR1 is KGHSH, CDR2 LQKENI. The CDR3 runs to 14 residues. Trimming took 0 bases from V and 4 from J, leaving 7 bases between them. The chain's CDR3 is CASSPPSRYNEQFF. In DNA form, the CDR3 reads TGTGCCAGCTCACCACCATCCAGATACAATGAGCAGTTCTTC.

The chain joins TRBV9 to TRBJ2-1; 8 bases fit TRBD2. This CDR3 is built from 16 residues. The trim removed 5 bases at V and 5 bases at J, leaving 12 bases unmatched. The germline V gene encodes CDR1 SGDLS and CDR2 YYNGEE. In DNA form, the CDR3 reads TGTGCCAGCAGTGGAGGATTAGCGGGAAGCCACAATGAGCAGTTCTTC. Its protein is CASSGGLAGSHNEQFF. The variable domain in full, completed from reference TRBV9 and TRBJ2-1, reads DSGVTQTPKHLITATGQRVTLRCSPRSGDLSVYWYQQSLDQGLQFLIQYYNGEERAKGNILERFSAQQFPDLHSELNLSSLELGDSALYFCASSGGLAGSHNEQFFGPGTRLTVL.

Written as DNA, the CDR3 is TGTGCCAGTAAGCGACTAGCGGGAGGGAGTCAAACAGGGTCTTCACCGAATTCACCCCTCCACTTT. Translation: CASKRLAGGSQTGSSPNSPLHF. This sequence joins TRBV19 and TRBJ1-6; D possibly corresponds to TRBD1 (6 bases). The CDR3 runs to 22 residues. Germline CDR1 is LNHDA and CDR2 is SQIVND (reference sequence). V lost 7 bases to trimming and J lost 7 bases, with 38 bases between them.

There are many counts of this clonotype. The chain carries TRBV2 and TRBJ2-7; TRBD2 matches 12 bases. CDR1 SNHLY and CDR2 FYNNEI come from the germline V gene. The CDR3 covers 15 residues. Germline trimming cut 6 bases from V and 4 bases from J; bases unmatched to any gene: 7. CDR3 amino acids: CASRVLAGGVYEQYF. Written as DNA, the CDR3 is TGTGCCAGCAGGGTTCTAGCGGGAGGGGTTTACGAGCAGTACTTC.

In its sample, this clonotype was seen once. V is TRBV6-6 and J is TRBJ2-7; possibly TRBD1 for D (6 bases). There are 15 residues in the CDR3. Germline loops: CDR1 MNHNY, CDR2 SVGAGI (reference sequence). Between the trimmed V and J ends, which lost 3 bases and 0 bases, there was a span of 12 bases. CDR3 amino acids: CASSYAGVPSYEQYF. CDR3 nucleotides: TGTGCCAGCAGTTATGCAGGGGTCCCCTCCTACGAGCAGTACTTC.

The chain has TRBV19 and TRBJ1-4; TRBD1 aligns across 7 bases. J was trimmed by 6 bases and V by 4 bases; bases with no gene match: 8. The germline V gene has CDR1 LNHDA and CDR2 SQIVND (reference sequence). This CDR3 contains 15 residues. CDR3 loop: CASSTAGQWDEKLFF. CDR3 nucleotide sequence: TGTGCCAGTAGTACCGCGGGACAGTGGGATGAAAAACTGTTTTTT.